Shown below are 21 T cell receptor beta chains from a single sample sequenced in a study of blood T cell repertoires in COVID-19. Produced via immunoSEQ multiplex PCR; TCRdb's table is partial and in-frame only. The sample consists of tens of thousands of clones, less than 95% of them appearing once. Input material: peripheral blood. Receptor source: a man in his forties or fifties with acute or convalescent COVID-19.

The CDR3: CAWSRDGTENTDTQYF. Here the CDR3 DNA reads TGTGCCTGGAGCCGTGACGGGACAGAGAACACAGATACGCAGTATTTT. The J gene is TRBJ2-3, the V gene TRBV30; TRBD1 aligns across 7 bases. Germline CDR1 and CDR2: GTSNPN and SVGIG (reference sequence). The V gene end was trimmed by 3 bases and the J gene end by 2 bases; junction bases not matched to a gene: 11. The CDR3 extends over 16 amino acids.

The rearrangement uses TRBV7-2 and TRBJ2-5; D perhaps matches TRBD1 (5 bases). Germline V gives CDR1 SGHTA, CDR2 FQGNSA. The CDR3 is 16 residues long. Trimming pared 3 bases from V and 0 bases from J, leaving 14 bases between. CDR3 sequence reads: CASSFRGGSYQETQYF. The CDR3 DNA reads as TGTGCCAGCAGCTTTAGGGGCGGATCGTACCAAGAGACCCAGTACTTC. Filled out from reference TRBV7-2 and TRBJ2-5, the complete variable domain reads GAGVSQSPSNKVTEKGKDVELRCDPISGHTALYWYRQSLGQGLEFLIYFQGNSAPDKSGLPSDRFSAERTGGSVSTLTIQRTQQEDSAVYLCASSFRGGSYQETQYFGPGTRLLVL.

The CDR3 here is CASSPAGQGIVKQFF. The CDR3 DNA is TGTGCCAGCTCACCGGCCGGACAGGGGATTGTTAAGCAGTTCTTC. This chain connects TRBV18 to TRBJ2-1, with TRBD1 matching 9 bases. Germline CDR1 is KGHSH and CDR2 is LQKENI. The CDR3 consists of 15 residues. The V segment lost 3 bases and the J segment 11 bases; nucleotides outside the gene matches: 11.

The chain recombines TRBV30 with TRBJ1-1, with no clear D. V lost 3 bases to trimming and J lost 1 base, with 6 bases between them. The CDR3 extends over 12 amino acids. Germline CDR1 is GTSNPN and CDR2 is SVGIG (reference sequence). DNA of the CDR3: TGTGCCTGGAGGGCCAGGAACACTGAAGCTTTCTTT. It encodes CAWRARNTEAFF.

The chain uses TRBV12-5 and TRBJ1-1; D is uncertain. Germline lookup yields CDR1 LGHNT and CDR2 FRNRAP. Trimming removed 1 base from V and 3 bases from J, with 6 bases in between. This CDR3 is built from 13 residues. CDR3 residues: CASGLEADTEAFF. DNA of the CDR3: TGTGCTAGTGGTTTGGAGGCGGACACTGAAGCTTTCTTT.

On this clone: An end of the junction differs from the germline gene, which may be a read error. V usage is TRBV3-1 (or the pseudogene TRBV3-2) and J usage is TRBJ2-4; the D is unclear. The CDR3 totals 10 residues. Germline assignment: CDR1 LGHDT and CDR2 YNNKEL (reference sequence). In nucleotides, the CDR3 is TGCTCGGCAGGCGATAACATTCAGTACTTC. It yields the protein CSAGDNIQYF.

V usage is TRBV18 and J usage is TRBJ2-7, with D perhaps matching TRBD2 (5 bases). In germline, CDR1 is KGHSH, CDR2 LQKENI. Trimming removed 3 bases at V and 1 base at J, with 10 bases between. This CDR3 contains 14 residues. CDR3: CASSPGISSYEQYF. For the CDR3, the DNA is TGTGCCAGCTCACCCGGGATATCTTCCTACGAGCAGTACTTC. Full variable domain (outside the CDR3, taken from reference TRBV18 and TRBJ2-7): NAGVMQNPRHLVRRRGQEARLRCSPMKGHSHVYWYRQLPEEGLKFMVYLQKENIIDESGMPKERFSAEFPKEGPSILRIQQVVRGDSAAYFCASSPGISSYEQYFGPGTRLTVT.

J is TRBJ1-2 and V is TRBV2, with TRBD1 matching over 9 bases. The ends lost 7 bases at V and 5 bases at J; junction bases unmatched: 11. The CDR3 is 15 residues long. Germline V CDR1 and CDR2: SNHLY, FYNNEI. The CDR3 loop reads CASNQKAGQGYGYTF. Here the CDR3 DNA reads TGTGCCAGCAACCAAAAGGCGGGACAGGGTTATGGCTACACCTTC.

The gene calls are TRBV10-2 and TRBJ1-4, with D unresolved. V lost 6 bases to trimming and J lost 4 bases, with 6 bases between them. CDR3 length equals 12 residues. CDR1 and CDR2 from the germline V gene are WSHSY and SAAADI. The CDR3 loop reads CASRASNEKLFF. CDR3 bases: TGCGCCAGCAGGGCAAGTAATGAAAAACTGTTTTTT.

V is TRBV7-8 and J is TRBJ2-7; the D gene is possibly TRBD1 (6 bases). This CDR3 comprises 15 residues. Germline V CDR1 and CDR2: SGHVS, FQNEAQ. The ends were cut back, 1 base at V and 3 bases at J, with 13 bases in the middle. This CDR3 is CASSLVAGDNYEQYF. In nucleotides, the CDR3 is TGTGCCAGCAGCTTAGTAGCCGGGGACAACTACGAGCAGTACTTC.

The genes are TRBV19 and TRBJ2-6, with 10 bases aligning to TRBD1. With 7 bases clipped from V and 4 bases from J, the junction kept 7 bases outside the gene matches. The germline gives CDR1 LNHDA, CDR2 SQIVND (reference sequence). CDR3 size: 16 residues. The CDR3 DNA sequence: TGTGCCAGTACTCGACAGGGGGCGCGCGGGGCCAACGTCCTGACTTTC. This gives the protein CASTRQGARGANVLTF.

This clone was seen a single time. This chain joins TRBV5-1 and TRBJ2-7; TRBD2 agrees at 9 bases. Looked up from germline, CDR1 is SGHRS and CDR2 is YFSETQ. CDR3 length: 15 amino acids. Unmatched junction bases numbered 9, after V lost 5 bases and J lost 3 bases. CDR3 DNA: TGCGCCAGCAGACACGGACTAGCGTATGACTACGAGCAGTACTTC. Translating it yields CASRHGLAYDYEQYF.

J is TRBJ1-1 and V is TRBV7-2, with TRBD1 matching 8 bases. V lost 1 base, J lost 11 bases, and 12 bases stayed unmatched. The CDR3 covers 15 residues. Germline V gene sequence: CDR1 SGHTA, CDR2 FQGNSA. The CDR3 region is CASSLERSPGGGAFF. CDR3 coding DNA: TGTGCCAGCAGCTTAGAGAGGTCCCCAGGGGGCGGCGCTTTCTTT.

V is TRBV2 and J is TRBJ2-1, with 12 bases identical to TRBD1. Germline loops: CDR1 SNHLY, CDR2 FYNNEI. V was pared by 10 bases and J by 8 bases, with 12 bases of the junction left unmatched. This CDR3 is 15 amino acids long. In nucleotides, the CDR3 is TGTGCCACCAACCGGGACAGGGGGCGCCGGGATGAGCAGTTCTTC. This sequence encodes CATNRDRGRRDEQFF.

The V and J genes are TRBV27 and TRBJ2-1, with TRBD2 matching 12 bases. The CDR3 has 14 amino acids. Germline V gene lookup returns CDR1 MNHEY and CDR2 SMNVEV (reference sequence). J gave up 15 bases and V 6 bases, and 12 bases lay outside the gene matches. The CDR3 DNA reads TGTGCCAGCAGAGCCGGGACTAGCGGGCGTCCAGGGTTCTTC. As protein: CASRAGTSGRPGFF.

The V call is TRBV20-1, the J call TRBJ2-1; D remains unclear. V dropped 3 bases and J dropped 10 bases, with 7 bases sitting between them. Germline assignment: CDR1 DFQATT and CDR2 SNEGSKA (reference sequence). CDR3 length: 10 amino acids. In DNA, the CDR3 is TGCAGTGCTAGCCTTAGAGAGCAGTTCTTC. Translation: CSASLREQFF.

The gene calls are TRBV18 and TRBJ1-1, with TRBD1 as a possible D gene (5 bases). Trimming cost V 2 bases and J 6 bases, with 7 bases left between them. Germline lookup yields CDR1 KGHSH and CDR2 LQKENI. The CDR3 spans 12 residues. CDR3 protein: CASSPAGPEAFF. The CDR3 DNA follows: TGTGCCAGCTCACCAGCAGGGCCTGAAGCTTTCTTT. Drawing the rest from reference TRBV18 and TRBJ1-1, the complete variable domain is NAGVMQNPRHLVRRRGQEARLRCSPMKGHSHVYWYRQLPEEGLKFMVYLQKENIIDESGMPKERFSAEFPKEGPSILRIQQVVRGDSAAYFCASSPAGPEAFFGQGTRLTVV.

The chain combines TRBV30 with TRBJ1-4, with D unresolved. CDR1 and CDR2 from the germline V gene are GTSNPN and SVGIG (reference sequence). The ends were cut back, 3 bases at V and 10 bases at J, with 12 bases in the middle. This CDR3 region has 12 residues. CDR3 in DNA: TGTGCCTGGAGCCGGGAGGATTTAAAACTGTTTTTT. The encoded protein is CAWSREDLKLFF.

The DNA for the CDR3 is TGTGCCAGCAGCCCGGGGACTAGCGGGGGGCTCACAGATACGCAGTATTTT. Encoded protein: CASSPGTSGGLTDTQYF. This chain links TRBV7-9 with TRBJ2-3, with TRBD2 identical over 15 bases. After removal of 5 bases from V and 2 bases from J, the junction contained 5 bases not matched to a gene. The CDR3 spans 17 residues. The germline gives CDR1 SEHNR, CDR2 FQNEAQ (reference sequence).

There are a few counts of this clone. Distinct nucleotide sequences in the sample also encode this CDR3. The chain recombines TRBV10-3 with TRBJ2-7; tentatively, D is TRBD2 (5 bases). Trimming took 0 bases from V and 4 from J, leaving 7 bases between them. Germline values: CDR1 ENHRY, CDR2 SYGVKD. The CDR3 extends over 13 amino acids. The CDR3 DNA reads as TGTGCCATCAGTGAGTCGTGGGAGTACGAGCAGTACTTC. It encodes CAISESWEYEQYF.

The rearrangement links TRBV19 to TRBJ1-2; D is uncertain. V dropped 3 bases and J dropped 4 bases, with 9 bases sitting between them. CDR3 length: 13 amino acids. Germline V gene lookup returns CDR1 LNHDA and CDR2 SQIVND (reference sequence). CDR3 coding DNA: TGTGCCAGTAGTATTGCCGGCGGCTATGGCTACACCTTC. This codes for CASSIAGGYGYTF.